This TCR beta chain was captured by sequencing in a study of CD8+ T cells in alopecia areata. For the study at large: Treated patients took oral tofacitinib at 5 to 10 mg twice daily.

Treatment here: oral pan-JAK inhibitor, 5-10 mg twice daily. Study observations and caveats: Normal scalp had lower clonality than lesional scalp, with alopecia totalis/universalis lesions showing this most strongly. There were many expanded lesional clones persisting in scalp and blood during tofacitinib. Links between baseline CD8+ expansion and response need larger treated cohorts.

Reverse transcribed after extraction, RNA yielded cDNA as the sequencing template. Some clones are missing from TCRdb's copy, which holds only in-frame ones; the method was immunoSEQ multiplex PCR. The sample records tens of thousands of clones, about 45% being singletons. The CDR3 loop spans 16 amino acids. The V segment lost 4 bases and the J segment 6 bases; nucleotides outside the gene matches: 11. This clone was observed a handful of times. Its matching antigen is unknown. V gene TRBV23-1 combines with J gene TRBJ2-5, with 10 bases lining up with TRBD1. TRBV23-1 has ORF status, its function being uncertain. Sequences were derived from CD8+ T cells sorted from blood, sampled at roughly week 38, from a patient treated with tofacitinib. The clonotype originates from a human donor with alopecia areata. The CDR3 sequence: CASSRPGTGAGQTQYF. The CDR3 nucleotides are TGCGCCAGCAGTCGCCCCGGGACAGGGGCCGGACAGACCCAGTACTTC.